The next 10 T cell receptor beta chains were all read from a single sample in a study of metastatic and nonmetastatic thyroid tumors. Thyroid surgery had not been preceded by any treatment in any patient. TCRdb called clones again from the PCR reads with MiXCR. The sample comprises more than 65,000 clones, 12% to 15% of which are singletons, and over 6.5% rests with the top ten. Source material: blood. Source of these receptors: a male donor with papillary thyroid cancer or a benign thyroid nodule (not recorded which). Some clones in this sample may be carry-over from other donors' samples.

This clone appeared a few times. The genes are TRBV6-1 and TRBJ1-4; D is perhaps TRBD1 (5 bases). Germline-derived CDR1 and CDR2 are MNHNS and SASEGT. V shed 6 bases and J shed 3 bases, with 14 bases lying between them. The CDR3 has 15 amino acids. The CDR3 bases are TGTGCCAGCAGGGGGGGACGAGGAGCTAATGAAAAACTGTTTTTT. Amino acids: CASRGGRGANEKLFF.

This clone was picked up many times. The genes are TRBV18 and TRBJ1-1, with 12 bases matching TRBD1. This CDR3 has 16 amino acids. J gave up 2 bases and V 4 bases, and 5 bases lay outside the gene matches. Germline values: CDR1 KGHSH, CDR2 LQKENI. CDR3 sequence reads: CASSQGQGARNTEAFF. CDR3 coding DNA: TGTGCCAGCTCACAGGGACAGGGGGCGAGAAACACTGAAGCTTTCTTT.

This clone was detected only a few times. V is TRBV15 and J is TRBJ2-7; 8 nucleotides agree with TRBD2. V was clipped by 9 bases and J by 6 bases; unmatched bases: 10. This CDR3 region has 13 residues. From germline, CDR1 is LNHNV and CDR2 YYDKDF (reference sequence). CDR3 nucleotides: TGTGCCACTTCAGCGGGAGCGACCCGCGAGCAGTACTTC. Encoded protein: CATSAGATREQYF. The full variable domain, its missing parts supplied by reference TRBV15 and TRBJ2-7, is DAMVIQNPRYQVTQFGKPVTLSCSQTLNHNVMYWYQQKSSQAPKLLFHYYDKDFNNEADTPDNFQSRRPNTSFCFLDIRSPGLGDTAMYLCATSAGATREQYFGPGTRLTVT.

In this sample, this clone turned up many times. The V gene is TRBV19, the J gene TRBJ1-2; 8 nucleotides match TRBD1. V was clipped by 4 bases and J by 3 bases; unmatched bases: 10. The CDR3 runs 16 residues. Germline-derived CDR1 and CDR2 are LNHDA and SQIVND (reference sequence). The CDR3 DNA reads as TGTGCCAGTAGTACAAGACACGGACAGGGAGACTATGGCTACACCTTC. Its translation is CASSTRHGQGDYGYTF.

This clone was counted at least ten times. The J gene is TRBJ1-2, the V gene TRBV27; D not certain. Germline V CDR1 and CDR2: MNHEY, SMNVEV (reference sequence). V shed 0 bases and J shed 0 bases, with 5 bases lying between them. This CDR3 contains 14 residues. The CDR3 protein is CASSLSHTNYGYTF. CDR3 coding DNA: TGTGCCAGCAGTTTATCCCACACTAACTATGGCTACACCTTC.

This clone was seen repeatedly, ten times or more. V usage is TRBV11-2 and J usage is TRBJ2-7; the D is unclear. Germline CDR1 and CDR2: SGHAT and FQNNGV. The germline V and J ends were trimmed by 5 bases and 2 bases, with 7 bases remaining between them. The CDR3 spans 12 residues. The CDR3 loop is CASSEKTYEQYF. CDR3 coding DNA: TGTGCCAGCAGCGAAAAGACCTACGAGCAGTACTTC.

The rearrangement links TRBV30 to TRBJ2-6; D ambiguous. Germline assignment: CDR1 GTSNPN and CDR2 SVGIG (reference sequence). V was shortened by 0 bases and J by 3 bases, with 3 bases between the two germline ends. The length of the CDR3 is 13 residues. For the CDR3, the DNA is TGTGCCTGGAGTGTAGGTGGGGCCAACGTCCTGACTTTC. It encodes CAWSVGGANVLTF.

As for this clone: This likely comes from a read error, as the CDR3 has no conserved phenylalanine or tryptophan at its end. CDR3 nucleotides: TGCGCCAGCAGCCAAGAGGAGGGCAGGTTCACTAACCATGGCTACACCTCC. Residues: CASSQEEGRFTNHGYTS. The chain combines TRBV4-1 with TRBJ1-2, with D unclear. The germline V gene has CDR1 MGHRA and CDR2 YSYEKL. The CDR3 totals 17 residues.

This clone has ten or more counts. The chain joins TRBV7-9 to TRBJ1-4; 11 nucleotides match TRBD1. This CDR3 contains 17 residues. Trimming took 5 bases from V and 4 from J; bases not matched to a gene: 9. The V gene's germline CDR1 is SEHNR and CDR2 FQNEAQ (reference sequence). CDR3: CASSPGQGARGNEKLFF. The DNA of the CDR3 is TGTGCCAGCAGCCCCGGACAGGGGGCGCGGGGTAATGAAAAACTGTTTTTT.

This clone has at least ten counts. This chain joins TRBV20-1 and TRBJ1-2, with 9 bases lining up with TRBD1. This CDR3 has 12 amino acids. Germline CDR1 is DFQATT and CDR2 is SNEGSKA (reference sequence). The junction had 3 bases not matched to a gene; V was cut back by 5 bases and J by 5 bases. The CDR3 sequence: CSALDRGYGYTF. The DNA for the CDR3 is TGCAGTGCTTTGGACAGGGGATATGGCTACACCTTC.